These 6 T cell receptor beta chains share one sample of origin, sequenced in a study of neoadjuvant nivolumab and ipilimumab in lung cancer. Produced via immunoSEQ multiplex PCR; TCRdb's table is partial and in-frame only. Here the sample spans about 18,000 clones, around 87% being singletons. The sample consisted of peripheral blood, taken before neoadjuvant nivolumab, alone or with ipilimumab. The receptors were sampled from an adult with non-small cell lung cancer.

The CDR3 is CSVHTGLYQHF. CDR3 nucleotide sequence: TGCAGCGTCCATACAGGGCTCTACCAGCATTTT. This rearrangement joins TRBV29-1 to TRBJ1-5, with D perhaps TRBD1 (6 bases). The CDR3 covers 11 residues. Deletions cut 6 bases from V and 12 bases from J, with 15 bases between. The germline gives CDR1 SQVTM, CDR2 ANQGSEA.

The chain couples TRBV6-1 to TRBJ1-1, with D maybe TRBD1 (5 bases). V shed 6 bases and J shed 0 bases, with 8 bases lying between them. CDR3 length: 13 amino acids. Germline values: CDR1 MNHNS, CDR2 SASEGT. The CDR3 spells CASSQTVNTEAFF. The CDR3 nucleotides are TGTGCCAGCAGCCAGACAGTGAACACTGAAGCTTTCTTT.

The chain employs TRBV4-2 and TRBJ2-1; the D gene is possibly TRBD2 (6 bases). Germline V gene data show CDR1 as LGHNA and CDR2 as YNFKEQ. This CDR3 comprises 14 residues. V was pared by 0 bases and J by 9 bases, with 12 bases between. CDR3 in DNA: TGTGCCAGCAGCCAAGAGGGTTTGGAGGGTGAGCAGTTCTTC. Translating gives CASSQEGLEGEQFF.

The chain carries TRBV6-5 and TRBJ2-3; 9 bases line up with TRBD2. The length of the CDR3 is 15 residues. Germline V CDR1 and CDR2: MNHEY, SVGAGI. J gave up 3 bases and V 0 bases, and 1 base lay outside the gene matches. Written as DNA, the CDR3 is TGTGCCAGCAGTTACTCGGCGGGAGGGACAGATACGCAGTATTTT. It yields the protein CASSYSAGGTDTQYF.

The rearrangement uses TRBV18 and TRBJ2-1; TRBD1 aligns across 11 bases. Germline V gives CDR1 KGHSH, CDR2 LQKENI. J gave up 7 bases and V 5 bases, and 1 base lay outside the gene matches. This CDR3 is built from 13 residues. In DNA, the CDR3 is TGTGCCAGCTCAGGACAGGGGGCGAATGAGCAGTTCTTC. Amino acids: CASSGQGANEQFF.

The chain links TRBV7-6 to TRBJ1-1; D unresolved. From germline, CDR1 is SGHVS and CDR2 FNYEAQ. Trimming took off 1 base at V and 10 bases at J, with 13 bases between the two ends. The CDR3 covers 13 residues. The CDR3 nucleotides are TGTGCCAGCAGCTTAGATCAGAGTACTAGAGCTTTCTTT. As protein: CASSLDQSTRAFF.